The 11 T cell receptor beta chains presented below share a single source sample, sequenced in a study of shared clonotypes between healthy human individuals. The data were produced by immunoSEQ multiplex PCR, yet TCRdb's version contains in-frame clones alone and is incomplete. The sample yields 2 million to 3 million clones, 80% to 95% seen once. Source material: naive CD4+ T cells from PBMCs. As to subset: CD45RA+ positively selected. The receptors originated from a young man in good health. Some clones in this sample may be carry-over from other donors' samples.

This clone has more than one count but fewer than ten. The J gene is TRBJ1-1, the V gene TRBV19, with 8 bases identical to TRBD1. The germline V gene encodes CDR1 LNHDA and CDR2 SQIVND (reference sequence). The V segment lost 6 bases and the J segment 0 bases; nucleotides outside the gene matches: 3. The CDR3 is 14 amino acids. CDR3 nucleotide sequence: TGTGCCAGTAGCTCACAGGGGGTGAACACTGAAGCTTTCTTT. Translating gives CASSSQGVNTEAFF.

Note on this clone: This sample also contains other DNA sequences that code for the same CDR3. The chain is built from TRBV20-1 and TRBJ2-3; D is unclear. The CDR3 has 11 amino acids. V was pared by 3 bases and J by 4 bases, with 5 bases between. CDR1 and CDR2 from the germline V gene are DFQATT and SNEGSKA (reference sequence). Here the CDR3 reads CSARTADTQYF. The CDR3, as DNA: TGCAGTGCTAGGACTGCAGATACGCAGTATTTT.

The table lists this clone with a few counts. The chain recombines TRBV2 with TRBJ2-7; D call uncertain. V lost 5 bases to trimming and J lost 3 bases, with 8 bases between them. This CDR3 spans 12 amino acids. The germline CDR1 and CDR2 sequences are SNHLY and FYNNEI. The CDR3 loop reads CASSLSVYEQYF. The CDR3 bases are TGTGCCAGCAGTTTATCAGTCTACGAGCAGTACTTC.

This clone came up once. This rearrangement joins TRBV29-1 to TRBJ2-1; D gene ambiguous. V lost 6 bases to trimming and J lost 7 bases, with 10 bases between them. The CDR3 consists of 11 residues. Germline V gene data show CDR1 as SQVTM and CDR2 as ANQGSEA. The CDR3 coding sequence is TGCAGCGTCCAACGGTCAAATGAGCAGTTCTTC. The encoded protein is CSVQRSNEQFF.

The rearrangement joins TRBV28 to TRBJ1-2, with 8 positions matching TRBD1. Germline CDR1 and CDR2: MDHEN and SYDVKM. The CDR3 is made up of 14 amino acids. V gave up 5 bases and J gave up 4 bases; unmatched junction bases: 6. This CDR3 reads CASSDRQGSYGYTF. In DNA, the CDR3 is TGTGCCAGCAGTGATCGACAGGGGAGCTATGGCTACACCTTC.

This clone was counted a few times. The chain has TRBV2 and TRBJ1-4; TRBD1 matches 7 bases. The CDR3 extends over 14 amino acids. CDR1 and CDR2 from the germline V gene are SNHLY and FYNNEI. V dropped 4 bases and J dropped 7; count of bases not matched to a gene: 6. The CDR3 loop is CASSGQGWGEKLFF. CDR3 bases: TGTGCCAGCAGTGGACAGGGCTGGGGTGAAAAACTGTTTTTT.

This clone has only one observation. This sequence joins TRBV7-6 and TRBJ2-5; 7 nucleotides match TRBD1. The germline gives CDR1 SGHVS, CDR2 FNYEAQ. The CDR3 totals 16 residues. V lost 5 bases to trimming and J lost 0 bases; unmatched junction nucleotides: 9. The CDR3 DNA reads TGTGCCAGCAGCCTATTACAGGGGTCCTACCAAGAGACCCAGTACTTC. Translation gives CASSLLQGSYQETQYF. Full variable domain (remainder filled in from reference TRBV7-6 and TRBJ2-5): GAGVSQSPRYKVTKRGQDVALRCDPISGHVSLYWYRQALGQGPEFLTYFNYEAQQDKSGLPNDRFSAERPEGSISTLTIQRTEQRDSAMYRCASSLLQGSYQETQYFGPGTRLLVL.

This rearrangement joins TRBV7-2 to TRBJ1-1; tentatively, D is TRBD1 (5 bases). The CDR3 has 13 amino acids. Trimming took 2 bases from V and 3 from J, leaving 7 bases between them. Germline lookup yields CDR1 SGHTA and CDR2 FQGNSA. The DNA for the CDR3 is TGTGCCAGCAGCTTACGACAGCACACTGAAGCTTTCTTT. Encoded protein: CASSLRQHTEAFF.

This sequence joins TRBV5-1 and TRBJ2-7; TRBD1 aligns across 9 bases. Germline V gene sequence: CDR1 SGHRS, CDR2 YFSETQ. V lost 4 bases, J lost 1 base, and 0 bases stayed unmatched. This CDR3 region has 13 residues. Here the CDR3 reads CASSGQGSYEQYF. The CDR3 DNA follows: TGCGCCAGCAGCGGACAGGGGTCCTACGAGCAGTACTTC.

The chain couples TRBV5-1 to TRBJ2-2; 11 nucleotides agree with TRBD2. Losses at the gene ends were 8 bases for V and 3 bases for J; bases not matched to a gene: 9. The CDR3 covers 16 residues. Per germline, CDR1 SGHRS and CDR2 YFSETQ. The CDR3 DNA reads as TGCGCCAGTCGGCTAGCGGGAGGACCTGACACCGGGGAGCTGTTTTTT. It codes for CASRLAGGPDTGELFF.

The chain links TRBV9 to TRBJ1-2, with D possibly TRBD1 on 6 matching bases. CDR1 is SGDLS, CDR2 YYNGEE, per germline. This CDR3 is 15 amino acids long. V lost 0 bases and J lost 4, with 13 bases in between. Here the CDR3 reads CASSVGTGGAYGYTF. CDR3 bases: TGTGCCAGCAGCGTAGGCACGGGGGGGGCCTATGGCTACACCTTC.